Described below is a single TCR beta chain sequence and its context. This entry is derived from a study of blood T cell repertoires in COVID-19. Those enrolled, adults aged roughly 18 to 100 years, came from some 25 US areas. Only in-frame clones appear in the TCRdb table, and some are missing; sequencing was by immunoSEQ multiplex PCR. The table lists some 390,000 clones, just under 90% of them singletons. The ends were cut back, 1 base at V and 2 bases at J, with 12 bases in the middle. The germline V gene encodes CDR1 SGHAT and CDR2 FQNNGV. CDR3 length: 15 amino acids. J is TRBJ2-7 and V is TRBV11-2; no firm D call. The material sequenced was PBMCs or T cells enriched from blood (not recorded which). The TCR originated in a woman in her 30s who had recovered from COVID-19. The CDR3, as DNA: TGTGCCAGCAGCTTAGTATCAGGCCCAACCTACGAGCAGTACTTC. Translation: CASSLVSGPTYEQYF. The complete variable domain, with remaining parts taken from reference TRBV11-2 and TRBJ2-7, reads EAGVAQSPRYKIIEKRQSVAFWCNPISGHATLYWYQQILGQGPKLLIQFQNNGVVDDSQLPKDRFSAERLKGVDSTLKIQPAKLEDSAVYLCASSLVSGPTYEQYFGPGTRLTVT.